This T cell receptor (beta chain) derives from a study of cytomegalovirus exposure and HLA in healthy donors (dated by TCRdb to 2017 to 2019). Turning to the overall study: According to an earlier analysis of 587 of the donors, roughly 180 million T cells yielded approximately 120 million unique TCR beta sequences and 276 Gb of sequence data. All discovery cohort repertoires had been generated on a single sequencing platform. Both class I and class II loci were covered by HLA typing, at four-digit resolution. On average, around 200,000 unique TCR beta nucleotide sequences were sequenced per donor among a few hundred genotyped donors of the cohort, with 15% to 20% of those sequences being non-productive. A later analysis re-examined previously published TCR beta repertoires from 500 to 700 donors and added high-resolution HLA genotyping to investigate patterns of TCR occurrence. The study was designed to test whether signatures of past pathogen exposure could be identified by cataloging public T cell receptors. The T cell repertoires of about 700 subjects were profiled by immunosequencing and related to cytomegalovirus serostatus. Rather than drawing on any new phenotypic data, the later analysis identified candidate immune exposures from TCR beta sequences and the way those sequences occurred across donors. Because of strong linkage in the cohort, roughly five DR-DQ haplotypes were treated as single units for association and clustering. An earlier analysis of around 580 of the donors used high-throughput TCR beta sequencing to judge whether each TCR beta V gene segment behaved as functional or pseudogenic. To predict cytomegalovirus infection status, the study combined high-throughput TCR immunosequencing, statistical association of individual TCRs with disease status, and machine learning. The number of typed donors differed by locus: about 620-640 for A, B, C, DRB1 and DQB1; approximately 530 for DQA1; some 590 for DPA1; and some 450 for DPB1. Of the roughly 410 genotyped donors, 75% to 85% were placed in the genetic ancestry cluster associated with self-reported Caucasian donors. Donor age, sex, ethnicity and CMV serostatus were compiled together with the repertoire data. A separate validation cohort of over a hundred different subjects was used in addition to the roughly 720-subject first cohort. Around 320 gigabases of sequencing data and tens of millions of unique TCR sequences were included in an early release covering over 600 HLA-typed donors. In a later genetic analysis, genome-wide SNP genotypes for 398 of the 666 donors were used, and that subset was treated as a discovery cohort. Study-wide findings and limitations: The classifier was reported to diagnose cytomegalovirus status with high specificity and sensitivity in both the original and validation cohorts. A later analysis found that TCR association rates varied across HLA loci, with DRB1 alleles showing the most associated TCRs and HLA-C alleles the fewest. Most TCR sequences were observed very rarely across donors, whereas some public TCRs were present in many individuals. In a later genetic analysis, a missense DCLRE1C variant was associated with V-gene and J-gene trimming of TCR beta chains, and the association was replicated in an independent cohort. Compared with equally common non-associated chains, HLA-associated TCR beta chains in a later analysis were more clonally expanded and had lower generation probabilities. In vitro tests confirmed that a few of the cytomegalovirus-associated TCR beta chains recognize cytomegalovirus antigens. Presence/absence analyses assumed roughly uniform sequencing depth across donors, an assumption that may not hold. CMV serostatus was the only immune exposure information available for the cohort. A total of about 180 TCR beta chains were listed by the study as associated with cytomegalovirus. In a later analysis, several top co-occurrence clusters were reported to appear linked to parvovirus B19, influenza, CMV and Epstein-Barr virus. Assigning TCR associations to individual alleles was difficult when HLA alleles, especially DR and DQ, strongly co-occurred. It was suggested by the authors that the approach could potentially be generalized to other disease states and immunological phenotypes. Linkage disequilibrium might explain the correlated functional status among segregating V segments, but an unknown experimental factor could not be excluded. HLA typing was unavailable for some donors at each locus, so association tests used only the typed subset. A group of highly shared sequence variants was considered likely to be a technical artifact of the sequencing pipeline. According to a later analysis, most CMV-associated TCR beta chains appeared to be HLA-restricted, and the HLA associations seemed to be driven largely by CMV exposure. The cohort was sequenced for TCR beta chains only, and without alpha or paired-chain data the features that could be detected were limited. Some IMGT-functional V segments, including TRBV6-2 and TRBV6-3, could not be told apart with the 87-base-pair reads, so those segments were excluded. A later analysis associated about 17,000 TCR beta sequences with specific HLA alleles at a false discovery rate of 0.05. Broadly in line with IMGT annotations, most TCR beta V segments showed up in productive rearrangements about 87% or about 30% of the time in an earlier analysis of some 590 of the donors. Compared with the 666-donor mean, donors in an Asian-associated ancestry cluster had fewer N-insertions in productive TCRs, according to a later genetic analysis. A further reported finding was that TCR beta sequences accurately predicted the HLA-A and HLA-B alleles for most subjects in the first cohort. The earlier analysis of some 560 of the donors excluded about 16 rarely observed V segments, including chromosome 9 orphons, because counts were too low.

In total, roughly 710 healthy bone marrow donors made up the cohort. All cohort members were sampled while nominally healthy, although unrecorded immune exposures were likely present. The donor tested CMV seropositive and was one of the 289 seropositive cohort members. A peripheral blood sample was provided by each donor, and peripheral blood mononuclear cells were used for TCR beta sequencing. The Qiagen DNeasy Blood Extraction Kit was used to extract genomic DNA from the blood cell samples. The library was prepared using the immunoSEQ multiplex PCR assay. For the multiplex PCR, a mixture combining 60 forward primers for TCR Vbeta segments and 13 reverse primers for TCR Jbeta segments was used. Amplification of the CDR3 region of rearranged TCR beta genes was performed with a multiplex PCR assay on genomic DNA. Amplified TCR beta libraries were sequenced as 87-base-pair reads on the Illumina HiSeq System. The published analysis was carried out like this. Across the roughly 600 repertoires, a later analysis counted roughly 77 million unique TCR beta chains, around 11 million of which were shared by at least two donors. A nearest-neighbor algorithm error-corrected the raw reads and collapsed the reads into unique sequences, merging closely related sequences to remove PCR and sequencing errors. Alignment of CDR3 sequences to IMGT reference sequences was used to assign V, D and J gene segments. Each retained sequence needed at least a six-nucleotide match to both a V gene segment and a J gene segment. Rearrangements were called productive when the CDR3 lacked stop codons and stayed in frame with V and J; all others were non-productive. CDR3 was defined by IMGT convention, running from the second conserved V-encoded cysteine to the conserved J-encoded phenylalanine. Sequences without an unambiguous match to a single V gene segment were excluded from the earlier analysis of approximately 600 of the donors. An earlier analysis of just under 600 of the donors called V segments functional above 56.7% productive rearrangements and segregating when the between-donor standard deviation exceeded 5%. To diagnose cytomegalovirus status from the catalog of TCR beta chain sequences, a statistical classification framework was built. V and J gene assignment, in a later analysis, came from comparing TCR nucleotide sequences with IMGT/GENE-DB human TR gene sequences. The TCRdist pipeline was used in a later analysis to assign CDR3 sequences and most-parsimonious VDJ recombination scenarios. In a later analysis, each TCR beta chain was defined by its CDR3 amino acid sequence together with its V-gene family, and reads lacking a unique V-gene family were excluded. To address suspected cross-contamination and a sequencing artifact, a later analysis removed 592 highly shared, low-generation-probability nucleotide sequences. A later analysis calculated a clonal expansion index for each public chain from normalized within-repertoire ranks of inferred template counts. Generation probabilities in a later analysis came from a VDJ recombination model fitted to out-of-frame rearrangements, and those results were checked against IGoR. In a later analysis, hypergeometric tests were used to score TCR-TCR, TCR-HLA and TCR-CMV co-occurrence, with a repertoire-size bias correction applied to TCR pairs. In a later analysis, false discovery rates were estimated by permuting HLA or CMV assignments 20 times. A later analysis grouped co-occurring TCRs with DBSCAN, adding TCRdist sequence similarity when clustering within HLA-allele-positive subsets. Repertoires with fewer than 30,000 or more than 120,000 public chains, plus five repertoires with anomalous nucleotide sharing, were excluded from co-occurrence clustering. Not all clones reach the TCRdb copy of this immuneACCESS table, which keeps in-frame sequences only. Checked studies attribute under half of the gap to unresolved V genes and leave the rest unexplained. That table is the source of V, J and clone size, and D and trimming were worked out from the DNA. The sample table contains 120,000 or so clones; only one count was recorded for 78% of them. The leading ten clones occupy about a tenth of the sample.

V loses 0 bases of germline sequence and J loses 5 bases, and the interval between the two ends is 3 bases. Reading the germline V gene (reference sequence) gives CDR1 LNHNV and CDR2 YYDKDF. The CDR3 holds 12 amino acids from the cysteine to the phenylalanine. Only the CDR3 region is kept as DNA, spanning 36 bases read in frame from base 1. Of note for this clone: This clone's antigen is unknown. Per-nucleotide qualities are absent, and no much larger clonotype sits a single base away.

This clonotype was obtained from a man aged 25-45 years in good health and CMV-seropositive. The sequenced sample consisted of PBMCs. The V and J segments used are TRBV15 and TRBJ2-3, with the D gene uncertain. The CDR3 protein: CATSRDQDTQYF. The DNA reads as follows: TGTGCCACCAGCAGAGACCAAGATACGCAGTATTTT.